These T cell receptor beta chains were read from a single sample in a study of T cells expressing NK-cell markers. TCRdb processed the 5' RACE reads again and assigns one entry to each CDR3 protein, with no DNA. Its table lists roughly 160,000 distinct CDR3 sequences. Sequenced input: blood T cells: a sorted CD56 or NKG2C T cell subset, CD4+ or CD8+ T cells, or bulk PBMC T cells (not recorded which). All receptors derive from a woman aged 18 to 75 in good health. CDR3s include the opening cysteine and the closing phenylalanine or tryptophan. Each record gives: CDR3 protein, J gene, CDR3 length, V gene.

CDR3 protein: CASSFGRGLAEYNEQFF
J gene: TRBJ2-1
CDR3 length: 17
V gene: TRBV5-1

CDR3 protein: CASSRIVGVAGTNTGELFF
J gene: TRBJ2-2
CDR3 length: 19
V gene: TRBV12-3/TRBV12-4

CDR3 protein: CSAGGGPVRETQYF
J gene: TRBJ2-5
CDR3 length: 14
V gene: TRBV20-1

CDR3 protein: CASSPTGGHYGYTF
J gene: TRBJ1-2
CDR3 length: 14
V gene: TRBV3-1

CDR3 protein: CASSLSRGQPQHF
J gene: TRBJ1-5
CDR3 length: 13
V gene: TRBV11-2

CDR3 protein: CASSLVASGGATYNEQFF
J gene: TRBJ2-1
CDR3 length: 18
V gene: TRBV7-2

CDR3 protein: CSASLGVGETQYF
J gene: TRBJ2-5
CDR3 length: 13
V gene: TRBV20-1

CDR3 protein: CASSQDAGATNEKLFF
J gene: TRBJ1-4
CDR3 length: 16
V gene: TRBV4-1

CDR3 protein: CASSRAGAISYEQYF
J gene: TRBJ2-7
CDR3 length: 15
V gene: TRBV5-6

CDR3 protein: CASSGDRNTGELFF
J gene: TRBJ2-2
CDR3 length: 14
V gene: TRBV5-1

CDR3 protein: CAISVGQENNYGYTF
J gene: TRBJ1-2
CDR3 length: 15
V gene: TRBV10-3

CDR3 protein: CASSLVAGGTGELFF
J gene: TRBJ2-2
CDR3 length: 15
V gene: TRBV7-9

CDR3 protein: CASSPGQGGGYTF
J gene: TRBJ1-2
CDR3 length: 13
V gene: TRBV27

CDR3 protein: CASISPGTGRNTEAFF
J gene: TRBJ1-1
CDR3 length: 16
V gene: TRBV12-3/TRBV12-4

CDR3 protein: CASSLSQAGTNNEQFF
J gene: TRBJ2-1
CDR3 length: 16
V gene: TRBV7-9

CDR3 protein: CASRSTSKANTQYF
J gene: TRBJ2-3
CDR3 length: 14
V gene: TRBV7-3

CDR3 protein: CASGLAGSTDTQYF
J gene: TRBJ2-3
CDR3 length: 14
V gene: TRBV5-1

CDR3 protein: CASSGTTSFNEQFF
J gene: TRBJ2-1
CDR3 length: 14
V gene: TRBV2